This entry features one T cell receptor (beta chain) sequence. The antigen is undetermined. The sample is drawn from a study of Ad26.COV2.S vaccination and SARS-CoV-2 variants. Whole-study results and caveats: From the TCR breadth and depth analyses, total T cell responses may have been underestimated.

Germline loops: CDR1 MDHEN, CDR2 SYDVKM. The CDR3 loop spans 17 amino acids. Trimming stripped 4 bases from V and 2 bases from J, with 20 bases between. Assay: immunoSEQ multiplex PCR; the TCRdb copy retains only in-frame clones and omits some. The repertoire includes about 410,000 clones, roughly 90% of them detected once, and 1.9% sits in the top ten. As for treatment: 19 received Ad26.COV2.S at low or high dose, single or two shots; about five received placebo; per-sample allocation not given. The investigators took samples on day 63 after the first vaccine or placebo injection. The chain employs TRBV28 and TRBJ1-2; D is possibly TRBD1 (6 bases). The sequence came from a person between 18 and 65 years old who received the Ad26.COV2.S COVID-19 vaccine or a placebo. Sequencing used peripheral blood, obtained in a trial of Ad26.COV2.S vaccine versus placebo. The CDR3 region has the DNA TGTGCCAGCAGTTCACGCACGGGGGGCTCGCGGAACTATGGCTACACCTTC. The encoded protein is CASSSRTGGSRNYGYTF.